This T cell receptor beta chain stems from a study of blood T cells in healthy people across ages. This clonotype appeared a few times. The antigen remains undetermined. The second PCR ran about 6 to 12 cycles with a sample-barcoded 5' primer and J-beta primers. TCRdb reanalysed the 5' RACE reads using MiXCR and keeps one entry per CDR3 protein. The sample contains about 1,000,000 distinct CDR3 sequences, more than 35% of which appear only once. Germline CDR1 and CDR2: SGHRS and YFSETQ. The CDR3 totals 15 residues. V shed 4 bases, J shed 1 base, and the junction held 5 bases outside the gene matches. General study points: While age rose, TCR beta diversity per million T cells dropped in a roughly linear way.

J is TRBJ2-7 and V is TRBV5-1; 10 bases line up with TRBD2. The sequence came from a woman aged 55-75 years in good health. The material sequenced was blood. CDR3 sequence: CASSPGTSASYEQYF. The CDR3 coding sequence is TGCGCCAGCAGCCCGGGGACTAGCGCTTCCTACGAGCAGTACTTC.